The clone carrying this TCR beta chain was seen a handful of times. Antigen specificity is unknown. These data come from a study of beta chain features in type 1 diabetes. Whole-study results and caveats: Resolution of whether HLA type affects TCRB rearrangement was not achieved here.

V lost 0 bases and J lost 5, with 14 bases in between. The germline V gene has CDR1 GTSNPN and CDR2 SVGIG (reference sequence). The CDR3 extends over 15 amino acids. All of the isolated RNA was reverse transcribed, so expressed TCRB transcripts were sequenced. Sequencing was performed with immunoSEQ multiplex PCR; in TCRdb, only in-frame clones are kept and a portion is missing. The sample shows a few hundred thousand clones, over 25% of them seen only once. The chain carries TRBV30 and TRBJ1-5, with D hard to call. The specimen sequenced was naive CD4+ T cells from blood. The clonotype comes from a man between 18 and 29 years old in good health. The chain's CDR3 is CAWSVARSLHQPQHF. CDR3 DNA sequence: TGTGCCTGGAGTGTAGCCAGATCTCTCCATCAGCCCCAGCATTTT.